This T cell receptor beta chain was observed in a study of CD8 T cells in ankylosing spondylitis. Study results and limitations: Earlier work had already found some motif variants in reactive arthritis synovial fluid and blood. Peripheral blood samples showed relatively rare disease-linked clones, and these clones were CD8+. Characteristic of ankylosing spondylitis blood, it appeared, was a TCR beta motif comprising about eight highly homologous variants. Disease-linked clones reportedly concentrated significantly in matched ankylosing spondylitis synovial fluid.

5'-RACE, quantitative and with molecular barcodes, yielded the TCR beta libraries. Via MiXCR, TCRdb re-called the 5' RACE reads, giving one row per CDR3 protein. The table lists some 800,000 distinct CDR3 sequences, about an eighth of them singletons. Germline CDR1 SGHRS, CDR2 YFSETQ. The CDR3 loop spans 14 amino acids. V was shortened by 6 bases and J by 2 bases, with 13 bases between the two germline ends. Only a few counts were recorded for this clonotype. Its antigen is undetermined. The clonotype comes from a male donor with ankylosing spondylitis. The rearrangement uses TRBV5-1 and TRBJ2-3, with D uncertain. The sample taken for sequencing was blood, either unsorted or a sorted T cell fraction (not recorded which). Written as DNA, the CDR3 is TGCGCCAGCACGGAGAGCCATCCCACAGATACGCAGTATTTT. As protein: CASTESHPTDTQYF.